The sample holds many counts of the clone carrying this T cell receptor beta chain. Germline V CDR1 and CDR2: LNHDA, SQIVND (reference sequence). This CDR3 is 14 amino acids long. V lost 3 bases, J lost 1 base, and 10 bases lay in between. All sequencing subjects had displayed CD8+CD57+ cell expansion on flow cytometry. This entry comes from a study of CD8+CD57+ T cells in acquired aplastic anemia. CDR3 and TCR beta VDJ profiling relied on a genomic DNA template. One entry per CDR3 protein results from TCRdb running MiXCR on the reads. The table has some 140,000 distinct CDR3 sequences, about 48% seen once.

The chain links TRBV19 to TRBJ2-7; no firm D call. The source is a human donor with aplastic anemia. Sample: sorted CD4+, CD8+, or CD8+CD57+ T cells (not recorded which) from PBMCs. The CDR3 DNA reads TGTGCCAGTAGTATCTCCGACACATCCTACGAGCAGTACTTC. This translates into CASSISDTSYEQYF.